This TCR beta chain was observed in a study of cytomegalovirus exposure and HLA in healthy donors. Study-level results: Another analysis was done later, and it associated 17,000 or so TCR beta sequences with HLA alleles at 0.05 false discovery rate. In a later analysis, TCR beta V- and J-gene trimming showed a link to a missense DCLRE1C variant. Reportedly, TCR beta sequences accurately predicted HLA-A and HLA-B alleles in most subjects.

PCR primers comprised 60 Vbeta and 13 Jbeta primers. TCRdb keeps only in-frame clones here, not all; method: immunoSEQ multiplex PCR. The table records some 120,000 clones, roughly 73% of them present only once. A word on this clone: Its antigen is still unknown.

The CDR3 covers 15 residues. Deletions cut 1 base from V and 4 bases from J, with 12 bases between. Germline values: CDR1 SGHDT, CDR2 YYEEEE. This receptor was obtained from a woman in her twenties or thirties in good health and CMV-seronegative. The chain joins TRBV5-6 to TRBJ1-3; a possible D gene is TRBD1 (6 bases). Material: PBMCs. The CDR3 DNA follows: TGTGCCAGCAGCTTGATACAGGGCGGGGGAAACACCATATATTTT. This translates into CASSLIQGGGNTIYF.